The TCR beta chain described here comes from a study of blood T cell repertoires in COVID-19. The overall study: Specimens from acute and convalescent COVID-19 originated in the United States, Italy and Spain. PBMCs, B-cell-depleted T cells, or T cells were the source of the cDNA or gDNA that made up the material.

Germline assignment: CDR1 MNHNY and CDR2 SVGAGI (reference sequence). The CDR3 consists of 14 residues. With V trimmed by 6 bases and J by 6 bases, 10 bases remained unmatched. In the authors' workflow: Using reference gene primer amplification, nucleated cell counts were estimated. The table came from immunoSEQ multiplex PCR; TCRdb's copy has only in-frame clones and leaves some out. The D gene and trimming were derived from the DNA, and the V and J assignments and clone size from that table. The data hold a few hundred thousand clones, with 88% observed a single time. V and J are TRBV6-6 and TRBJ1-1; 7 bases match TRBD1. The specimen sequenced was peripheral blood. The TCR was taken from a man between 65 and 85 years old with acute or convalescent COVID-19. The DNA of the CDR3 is TGTGCCAGCAGACCAGACAGGGTGGGTGCTGAAGCTTTCTTT. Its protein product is CASRPDRVGAEAFF.